What follows describes a single T cell receptor (beta chain). The target antigen is unknown. The sample comes from a study of shared clonotypes between healthy human individuals. Looking at the study overall: Plates per donor: three CD4 naive, three CD4 memory, two CD8 naive, one CD8 memory.

The study, taken as a whole, reports: It was expected that sequencing depth would affect clonotype sharing among donors.

The protocol was immunoSEQ multiplex PCR, while the TCRdb copy is restricted to in-frame clones and leaves out a portion. The table has over a million clones, about 75% seen once. Germline V CDR1 and CDR2: GTSNPN, SVGIG (reference sequence). The CDR3 is made up of 12 amino acids. V was clipped by 4 bases and J by 9 bases; unmatched bases: 2. The V gene is TRBV30, the J gene TRBJ1-6; 8 bases agree with TRBD1. What was sequenced was memory CD4+ T cells sorted from blood. The subset here: CD45RA-negative fraction. The receptor's source is a man younger than 30 in good health. The chain's CDR3 is CAWTGGSSPLHF. The CDR3 DNA reads as TGTGCCTGGACAGGGGGCAGTTCACCCCTCCACTTT.